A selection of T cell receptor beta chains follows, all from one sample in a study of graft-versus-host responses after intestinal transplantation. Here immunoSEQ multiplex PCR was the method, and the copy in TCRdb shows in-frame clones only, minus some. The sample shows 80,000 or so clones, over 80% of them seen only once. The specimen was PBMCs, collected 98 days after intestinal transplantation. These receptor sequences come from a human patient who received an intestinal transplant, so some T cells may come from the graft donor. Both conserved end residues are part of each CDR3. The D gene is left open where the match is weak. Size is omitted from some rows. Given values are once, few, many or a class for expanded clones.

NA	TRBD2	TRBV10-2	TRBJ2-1	TGCGCCAGCTTTGACTGGCTAGCGGGAGACAATGAGCAGTTCTTC	CASFDWLAGDNEQFF
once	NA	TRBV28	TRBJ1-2	TGTGCCAGCAGTCCCTCCCCGGGAAGCTATGGCTACACCTTC	CASSPSPGSYGYTF
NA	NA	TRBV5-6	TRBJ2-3	TGTGCCAGCAGCTTGGGGCAGCTCACAGATACGCAGTATTTT	CASSLGQLTDTQYF
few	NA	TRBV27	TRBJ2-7	TGTGCCAGCCAGGGACCCTACGAGCAGTACTTC	CASQGPYEQYF
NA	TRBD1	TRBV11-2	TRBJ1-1	TGTGCCAGCAGCTTGGGACAGGGAAGCACTGAAGCTTTCTTT	CASSLGQGSTEAFF
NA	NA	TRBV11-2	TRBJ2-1	TGTGCCAGCAGCGGAGGGGCCAGGGGGGCAAACTCCTACAATGAGCAGTTCTTC	CASSGGARGANSYNEQFF
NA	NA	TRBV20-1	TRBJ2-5	TGCAGTGCTAGAACGATCGAGACCCAGTACTTC	CSARTIETQYF
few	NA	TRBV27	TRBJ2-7	TGTGCCAGCAGTTTATCGGGGGAGTACGAGCAGTACTTC	CASSLSGEYEQYF
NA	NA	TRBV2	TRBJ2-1	TGTGCCAGCAGTGAATTCGCCTACAATGAGCAGTTCTTC	CASSEFAYNEQFF
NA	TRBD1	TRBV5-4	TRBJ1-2	TGTGCCAGCAGCGCCCAGACAGGGGACTATGGCTACACCTTC	CASSAQTGDYGYTF
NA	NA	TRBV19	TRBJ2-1	TGTGCCAGTAGTGGGGGTGGTGAGCAGTTCTTC	CASSGGGEQFF
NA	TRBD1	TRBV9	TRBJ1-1	TGTGCCAGCAGCGTAGACGGGACAGGGACCTTTGAAGCTTTCTTT	CASSVDGTGTFEAFF
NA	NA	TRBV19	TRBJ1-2	TGTGCCAGTAGTAACCTAACCTACGGACGGAGCTATGGCTACACCTTC	CASSNLTYGRSYGYTF
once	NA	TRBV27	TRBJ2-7	TGTGCCAGCAGTCTCCGGACGGGCCCCTACGAGCAGTACTTC	CASSLRTGPYEQYF
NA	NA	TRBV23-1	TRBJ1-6	TGCGCCAGCAGTCGTAAGAATTCACCCCTCCACTTT	CASSRKNSPLHF